The source of this T cell receptor (beta chain) is a study of blood T cell repertoires in COVID-19. At the level of the study: Specimens from acute and convalescent COVID-19 originated in the United States, Italy and Spain. Sample material is recorded as cDNA or gDNA derived from T cells, B-cell-depleted T cells, or PBMCs.

This CDR3 has 16 residues. The J segment lost 7 bases and the V segment lost 6 bases, leaving 12 bases of the junction unmatched. The germline gives CDR1 MNHEY, CDR2 SMNVEV (reference sequence). Original data processing: Estimates of nucleated cell counts were drawn from the amplification of reference gene primers. The table came from immunoSEQ multiplex PCR; TCRdb's copy has only in-frame clones and leaves some out. Clonal size and the V and J genes are those of that table, whereas D and trimming came from the DNA. The repertoire holds about 370,000 clones, with about 90% as singletons. Enrolment of Seattle patients took place during active infection, and they were followed longitudinally.

The sequence derives from a woman younger than 45 with COVID-19, enrolled during active disease. This chain joins TRBV27 and TRBJ1-6; the match to TRBD1 covers 7 bases. Sample: peripheral blood. CDR3 sequence (DNA): TGTGCCAGCAGCCCGACAGGGAAGAGAAACAATTCACCCCTCCACTTT. It codes for CASSPTGKRNNSPLHF.